These T cell receptor beta chains were read from a single sample in a study of T cell responses to AZD1222 COVID-19 vaccine. Sequencing was performed with immunoSEQ multiplex PCR; in TCRdb, only in-frame clones are kept and a portion is missing. This table has more than 95,000 clones, around 90% appearing once. Sequences were derived from peripheral blood, sampled on day 0 of AZD1222 vaccination. The receptors here all came from an adult in good health. CDR3s include the opening cysteine and the closing phenylalanine or tryptophan. A D gene is named only where the DNA matches it firmly. A clone size is listed for some rows: how often the clone was seen (once, few, many), or a class if it is expanded.

V	D	size	J	CDR3	DNA
TRBV9	TRBD1	.	TRBJ1-2	CASSAPRQGDRGSDYGYTF	TGTGCCAGCAGCGCCCCCCGACAGGGGGATCGGGGCTCTGACTATGGCTACACCTTC
TRBV6-5	.	once	TRBJ2-5	CASSYSGETQYF	TGTGCCAGCAGTTACTCGGGAGAGACCCAGTACTTC
TRBV11-2	.	.	TRBJ1-5	CASSLRGLINQPQHF	TGTGCCAGCAGCTTACGAGGGCTCATCAATCAGCCCCAGCATTTT
TRBV24-1	TRBD1	.	TRBJ2-1	CATSGFGTGSYNEQFF	TGTGCCACCAGTGGTTTCGGGACAGGGTCATACAATGAGCAGTTCTTC
TRBV12-3/TRBV12-4	.	.	TRBJ2-2	CASSLTSGELFF	TGTGCCAGCAGTTTGACTAGCGGGGAGCTGTTTTTT
TRBV28	TRBD1	.	TRBJ1-1	CASSFADRAGAEAFF	TGTGCCAGCAGTTTCGCGGACAGGGCCGGGGCTGAAGCTTTCTTT
TRBV7-3	TRBD2	.	TRBJ2-1	CASSPMGLAGHNEQFF	TGTGCCAGCAGCCCAATGGGACTAGCGGGACACAATGAGCAGTTCTTC
TRBV18	.	.	TRBJ2-7	CASSPPRAPRYEQYF	TGTGCCAGCTCACCACCGAGGGCTCCCAGATACGAGCAGTACTTC
TRBV6-5	.	.	TRBJ1-4	CASNGGATNEKLFF	TGTGCCAGCAATGGCGGTGCAACTAATGAAAAACTGTTTTTT
TRBV9	.	few	TRBJ1-1	CASSVGSSMNTEAFF	TGTGCCAGCAGCGTAGGATCCTCGATGAACACTGAAGCTTTCTTT
TRBV11-3	.	.	TRBJ2-3	CASSFQGASTDTQYF	TGTGCCAGCAGCTTTCAAGGGGCTAGCACAGATACGCAGTATTTT
TRBV14	.	.	TRBJ2-7	CASSRTGTYEQYF	TGTGCCAGCAGCCGGACTGGTACCTACGAGCAGTACTTC
TRBV20-1	TRBD2	.	TRBJ2-7	CSASEGWGTSGRFRYEQYF	TGCAGTGCTAGTGAGGGGTGGGGGACTAGCGGGAGGTTCCGCTACGAGCAGTACTTC
TRBV7-6	TRBD1	.	TRBJ1-1	CASSSTGTNTEAFF	TGTGCCAGCAGCTCGACAGGGACGAACACTGAAGCTTTCTTT
TRBV29-1	TRBD1	.	TRBJ2-6	CSVKGQGAEGANVLTF	TGCAGCGTGAAGGGACAGGGGGCGGAAGGGGCCAACGTCCTGACTTTC
TRBV5-4	TRBD1	.	TRBJ1-5	CASSIQGSGNQPQHF	TGTGCCAGCAGTATACAGGGGAGTGGCAATCAGCCCCAGCATTTT
TRBV19	TRBD1	few	TRBJ1-1	CASRLDRENTEAFF	TGTGCCAGTAGGTTAGACAGGGAGAACACTGAAGCTTTCTTT
TRBV10-1	TRBD1	once	TRBJ2-7	CASSASGQAGGEQYF	TGCGCCAGCAGTGCCTCGGGACAGGCCGGGGGTGAGCAGTACTTC
TRBV6-5	TRBD2	.	TRBJ2-7	CASSPTSGGYEQYF	TGTGCCAGCAGTCCGACTAGCGGGGGCTACGAGCAGTACTTC
TRBV5-1	.	.	TRBJ2-4	CASSSPGAAAKNIQYF	TGCGCCAGCAGCTCCCCGGGTGCTGCGGCCAAAAACATTCAGTACTTC